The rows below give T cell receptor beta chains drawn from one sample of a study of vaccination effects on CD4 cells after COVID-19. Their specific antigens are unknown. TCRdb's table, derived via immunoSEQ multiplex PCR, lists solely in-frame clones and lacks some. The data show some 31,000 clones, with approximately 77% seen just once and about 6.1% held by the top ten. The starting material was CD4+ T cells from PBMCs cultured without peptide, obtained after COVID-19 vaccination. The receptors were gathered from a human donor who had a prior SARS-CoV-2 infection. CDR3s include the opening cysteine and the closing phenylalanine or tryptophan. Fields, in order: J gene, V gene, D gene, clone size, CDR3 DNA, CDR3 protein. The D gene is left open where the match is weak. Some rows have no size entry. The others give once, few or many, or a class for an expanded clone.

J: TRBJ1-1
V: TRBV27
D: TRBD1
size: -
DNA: TGTGCCAGCAGTATCCGGACAGGGACAGCATTTGACACTGAAGCTTTCTTT
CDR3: CASSIRTGTAFDTEAFF

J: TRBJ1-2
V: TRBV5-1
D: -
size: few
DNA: TGCGCCAGCAGCTTGGGAGCGCAGGGGCCCTCCTATGGCTACACCTTC
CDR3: CASSLGAQGPSYGYTF

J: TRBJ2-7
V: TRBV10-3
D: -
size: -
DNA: TGTGCCATCAGTGTCAGCTCCTACGAGCAGTACTTC
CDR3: CAISVSSYEQYF

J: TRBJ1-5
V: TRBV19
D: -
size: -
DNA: TGTGCCAGTGCTCTAGGGGTGAGTCAGCCCCAGCATTTT
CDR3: CASALGVSQPQHF

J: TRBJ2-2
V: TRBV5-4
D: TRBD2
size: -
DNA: TGTGCCAGCAGCTTGGATGGCGGGAGGGCCGGGGAGCTGTTTTTT
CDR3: CASSLDGGRAGELFF

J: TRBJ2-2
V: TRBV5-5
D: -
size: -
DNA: TGTGCCAGCAGCTCCGGGGCCGGGGAGCTGTTTTTT
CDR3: CASSSGAGELFF

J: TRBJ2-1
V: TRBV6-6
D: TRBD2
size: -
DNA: TGTGCCACCTTGTCCGGGACTAGCCCCTACAATGAGCAGTTCTTC
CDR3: CATLSGTSPYNEQFF

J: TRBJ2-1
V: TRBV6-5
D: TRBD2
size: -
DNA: TGTGCCAGCAGGACTAGCGGAAGATACAATGAGCAGTTCTTC
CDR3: CASRTSGRYNEQFF

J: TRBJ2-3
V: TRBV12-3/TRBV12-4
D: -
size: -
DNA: TGTGCCAGCAGTTCCGACGGCCGAGATACGCAGTATTTT
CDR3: CASSSDGRDTQYF

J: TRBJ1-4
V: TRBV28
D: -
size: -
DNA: TGTGCCAGCAGAAATGGACAGTACGGGCTTAATGAAAAACTGTTTTTT
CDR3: CASRNGQYGLNEKLFF

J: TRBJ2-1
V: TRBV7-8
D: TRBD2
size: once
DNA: TGTGCCAGCAGCTTTCGATGGCTAGCGGGGAACAATGAGCAGTTCTTC
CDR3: CASSFRWLAGNNEQFF

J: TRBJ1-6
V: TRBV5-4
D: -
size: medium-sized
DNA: TGTGCCAGCAGCTTGTGGCAGGGGACAAATTCACCCCTCCACTTT
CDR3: CASSLWQGTNSPLHF

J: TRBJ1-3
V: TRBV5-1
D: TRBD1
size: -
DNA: TGCGCCAGCAGATTTACCGGGACAGGCGACTCTGGAAACACCATATATTTT
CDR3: CASRFTGTGDSGNTIYF

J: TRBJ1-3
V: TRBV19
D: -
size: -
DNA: TGTGCCAGTAGTACGCGGAGCTCTGGAAACACCATATATTTT
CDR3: CASSTRSSGNTIYF

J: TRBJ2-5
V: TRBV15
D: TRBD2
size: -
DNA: TGTGCCACCAGCAGAGATTCGGGAGGCACGGGGGAGACCCAGTACTTC
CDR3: CATSRDSGGTGETQYF

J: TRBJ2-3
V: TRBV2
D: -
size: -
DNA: TGTGCCAGCAGTGTTTCACCCCACACAGATACGCAGTATTTT
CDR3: CASSVSPHTDTQYF

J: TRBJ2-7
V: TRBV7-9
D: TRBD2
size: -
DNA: TGTGCCAGCAGCTTAGCGCTAGCGGGGCCCTACGAGCAGTACTTC
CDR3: CASSLALAGPYEQYF

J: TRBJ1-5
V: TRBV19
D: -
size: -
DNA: TGTGCCAGTGGCTTCTTTAGTCAGCCCCAGCATTTT
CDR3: CASGFFSQPQHF

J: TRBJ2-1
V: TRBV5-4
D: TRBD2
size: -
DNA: TGTGCCAGCAGCTTGACTAGCGGGGGGGACTCCAACTACAATGAGCAGTTCTTC
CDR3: CASSLTSGGDSNYNEQFF

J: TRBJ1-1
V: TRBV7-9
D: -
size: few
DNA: TGTGCCAGCAGCTCCTATTGGGGCACTGAAGCTTTCTTT
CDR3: CASSSYWGTEAFF

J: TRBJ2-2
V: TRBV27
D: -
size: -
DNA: TGTGCCAGCAGTTTTCGGATGCGCGCTACTCAAACCGGGGAGCTGTTTTTT
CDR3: CASSFRMRATQTGELFF

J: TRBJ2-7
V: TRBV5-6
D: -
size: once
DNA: TGTGCCAGCAGCTTGGGGGCTAGCTACGAGCAGTACTTC
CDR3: CASSLGASYEQYF

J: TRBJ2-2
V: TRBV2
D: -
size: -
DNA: TGTGCCAGCAGTGAATTGGGCCGGGAGCTAGGGGAGCTGTTTTTT
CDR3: CASSELGRELGELFF

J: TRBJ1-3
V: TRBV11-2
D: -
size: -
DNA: TGTGCCAGCACCGTAGGGGGGGGGATGTTCTCTGGAAACACCATATATTTT
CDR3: CASTVGGGMFSGNTIYF

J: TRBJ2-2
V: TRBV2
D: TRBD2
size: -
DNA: TGTGCCAGCACCCAAGGACTAGCGGACCCTACGAACACCGGGGAGCTGTTTTTT
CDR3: CASTQGLADPTNTGELFF

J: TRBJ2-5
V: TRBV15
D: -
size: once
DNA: TGTGCCACCAGCAGAGTGAGGTTCGAGGGGACTGAGACCCAGTACTTC
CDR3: CATSRVRFEGTETQYF

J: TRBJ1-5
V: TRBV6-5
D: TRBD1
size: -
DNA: TGTGCCAGCAGAACGACAGGGATGGGGCCCCAGCATTTT
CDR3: CASRTTGMGPQHF

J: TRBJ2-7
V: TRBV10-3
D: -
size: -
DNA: TGTGCCATCAGTGAGGGGGTCCCCCTCTACGAGCAGTACTTC
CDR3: CAISEGVPLYEQYF

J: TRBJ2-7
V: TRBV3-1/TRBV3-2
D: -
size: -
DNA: TGTGCCAGCAGACTTAAAGATATTAGGGGGCAGGGAGGATCCTACGAGCAGTACTTC
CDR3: CASRLKDIRGQGGSYEQYF